Listed here are 18 T cell receptor beta chains from one sample, sequenced in a study of shared clonotypes between healthy human individuals. The method was immunoSEQ multiplex PCR; TCRdb's version includes in-frame clones alone and lacks a portion of them. This sample has 2 million to 2.5 million clones, with around 95% found just once. Sequenced material: naive CD4+ T cells sorted from blood. Noted subset: CD45RA+ positively selected. These receptors were obtained from a man younger than 35 in good health.

A note on this clone: The identical CDR3 is also encoded by other nucleotide sequences in the sample. This chain uses TRBV6-1 with TRBJ2-3; D perhaps matches TRBD1 (5 bases). The CDR3 covers 13 residues. V shed 6 bases and J shed 2 bases, with 9 bases lying between them. The germline V gene encodes CDR1 MNHNS and CDR2 SASEGT. The CDR3 DNA sequence: TGTGCCAGCAGCTCAGGGTTCACAGATACGCAGTATTTT. This gives the protein CASSSGFTDTQYF.

Turning to this clone: Other DNA sequences of this sample code for an identical CDR3. V usage is TRBV5-1 and J usage is TRBJ1-6; 7 positions agree with TRBD1. J was trimmed by 7 bases and V by 4 bases; bases with no gene match: 8. This CDR3 is built from 15 residues. Germline V CDR1 and CDR2: SGHRS, YFSETQ. CDR3 region: CASSPQGDGNSPLHF. The DNA of the CDR3 is TGCGCCAGCAGCCCCCAGGGGGACGGAAATTCACCCCTCCACTTT.

V usage is TRBV6-5 and J usage is TRBJ1-6; D not certain. Looked up from germline, CDR1 is MNHEY and CDR2 is SVGAGI. V was pared by 6 bases and J by 10 bases, with 10 bases between. This CDR3 is built from 12 residues. The chain's CDR3 is CASSEGPSPLHF. CDR3 in DNA: TGTGCCAGCAGCGAGGGTCCGTCACCCCTCCACTTT.

The gene calls are TRBV25-1 and TRBJ1-5, with 8 bases matching TRBD1. The CDR3 has 16 amino acids. Germline CDR1 is MGHDK and CDR2 is SYGVNS. V was clipped by 4 bases and J by 0 bases; unmatched bases: 5. As DNA, the CDR3 is TGTGCCAGCAGTGGGGGACAGGAGTATAGCAATCAGCCCCAGCATTTT. Translated, it gives CASSGGQEYSNQPQHF.

This sequence joins TRBV28 and TRBJ1-4; no clear D. Deletions cut 4 bases from V and 8 bases from J, with 11 bases between. Germline V gene lookup returns CDR1 MDHEN and CDR2 SYDVKM. The CDR3 is made up of 13 amino acids. This CDR3 is CASSSAADEKLFF. CDR3 bases: TGTGCCAGCAGTTCGGCCGCGGACGAAAAACTGTTTTTT.

The chain uses TRBV7-9 and TRBJ2-2, with TRBD2 matching over 7 bases. The CDR3 is 16 residues long. The germline V gene has CDR1 SEHNR and CDR2 FQNEAQ (reference sequence). The trim removed 2 bases at V and 7 bases at J, leaving 10 bases unmatched. CDR3 loop: CASSLTGLEQYGELFF. As DNA, the CDR3 is TGTGCCAGCAGCTTAACCGGACTAGAACAGTACGGGGAGCTGTTTTTT.

The chain recombines TRBV6-1 with TRBJ2-7; D perhaps matches TRBD1 (5 bases). Germline-derived CDR1 and CDR2 are MNHNS and SASEGT. Trimming cost V 1 base and J 4 bases, with 17 bases left between them. The CDR3 loop spans 16 amino acids. This CDR3 is CASSEVATVPQYEQYF. The CDR3 DNA is TGTGCCAGCAGTGAAGTGGCGACAGTACCTCAGTACGAGCAGTACTTC.

This chain uses TRBV11-2 with TRBJ2-7, with TRBD1 as a possible D gene (6 bases). The CDR3 runs to 14 residues. Trimming took 3 bases from V and 5 from J, leaving 14 bases between them. Germline values: CDR1 SGHAT, CDR2 FQNNGV. The CDR3 is CASSFRRGADEQYF. In DNA form, the CDR3 reads TGTGCCAGCAGCTTTCGCAGGGGTGCCGACGAGCAGTACTTC.

The rearrangement uses TRBV5-1 and TRBJ1-2, with D uncertain. The CDR3 totals 15 residues. Germline V CDR1 and CDR2: SGHRS, YFSETQ. V was clipped by 3 bases and J by 1 base, with 13 bases between them. The CDR3 sequence: CASSSNPQINYGYTF. CDR3 coding DNA: TGCGCCAGCAGCTCGAACCCTCAGATTAACTATGGCTACACCTTC.

The chain links TRBV2 to TRBJ1-3, with a possible D match to TRBD1 (5 bases). The CDR3 loop spans 13 amino acids. Trimming shortened V by 8 bases and J by 0 bases, and 8 bases separated the two germline ends. Germline V CDR1 and CDR2: SNHLY, FYNNEI. The CDR3 region is CASGTDSGNTIYF. The CDR3 DNA follows: TGTGCCAGCGGGACGGACTCTGGAAACACCATATATTTT.

Comment on this clone: Distinct nucleotide sequences in the sample also encode this CDR3. The genes are TRBV19 and TRBJ1-5; D uncertain. With 2 bases removed from V and 1 base from J, the gap between germline ends came to 6 bases. The CDR3 is 14 amino acids. Germline V gives CDR1 LNHDA, CDR2 SQIVND (reference sequence). The CDR3 region is CASSIPNSNQPQHF. In DNA form, the CDR3 reads TGTGCCAGTAGTATACCCAACAGCAATCAGCCCCAGCATTTT.

This chain connects TRBV18 to TRBJ2-7, with 9 positions matching TRBD1. The CDR3 is 15 amino acids. The junction had 7 bases not matched to a gene; V was cut back by 4 bases and J by 3 bases. Germline V lookup: CDR1 KGHSH, CDR2 LQKENI. CDR3 nucleotide sequence: TGTGCCAGCTCACACCGGGACAGGGTAGGCTACGAGCAGTACTTC. Amino acid sequence: CASSHRDRVGYEQYF.

About this clone itself: Within the sample, other DNA sequences also encode this same CDR3. The chain couples TRBV2 to TRBJ1-5; weak D call: TRBD1 (5 bases). The germline V gene has CDR1 SNHLY and CDR2 FYNNEI. This CDR3 has 12 amino acids. V lost 3 bases, J lost 6 bases, and 6 bases lay in between. The CDR3 loop reads CASSEGVQPQHF. CDR3 nucleotides: TGTGCCAGCAGTGAGGGGGTTCAGCCCCAGCATTTT.

This clone has a single count. The chain is built from TRBV28 and TRBJ1-5; D uncertain. V lost 3 bases, J lost 6 bases, and 12 bases lay in between. CDR3 length: 14 residues. Germline V gene lookup returns CDR1 MDHEN and CDR2 SYDVKM. In DNA, the CDR3 is TGTGCCAGCAGTTTGGGCACCATCAGTCAGCCCCAGCATTTT. Translating gives CASSLGTISQPQHF.

This chain uses TRBV11-3 with TRBJ2-7; D may correspond to TRBD1 or TRBD2 (7 bases each). Trimming pared 5 bases from V and 0 bases from J, leaving 11 bases between. The CDR3 is 14 amino acids. Per the germline V gene, CDR1 is SGHNT and CDR2 is YENEEA. The DNA for the CDR3 is TGTGCCAGCAGCGCAGGGGGGGTCTCCTACGAGCAGTACTTC. Its protein is CASSAGGVSYEQYF.

The chain has TRBV2 and TRBJ2-5, with D hard to call. The germline gives CDR1 SNHLY, CDR2 FYNNEI. This CDR3 spans 13 amino acids. V lost 4 bases and J 9 bases, leaving 15 bases between the germline ends. This CDR3 reads CASSVNGPPSQYF. The CDR3 DNA reads as TGTGCCAGCAGTGTAAACGGGCCCCCATCCCAGTACTTC.

The chain carries TRBV11-2 and TRBJ2-3; 8 bases agree with TRBD2. V shed 4 bases, J shed 4 bases, and the junction held 4 bases outside the gene matches. CDR1 and CDR2 from the germline V gene are SGHAT and FQNNGV. The CDR3 is 14 amino acids. This CDR3 is CASSSRGASDTQYF. CDR3 coding DNA: TGTGCCAGCAGCTCGCGGGGGGCCTCAGATACGCAGTATTTT.

This clone appeared once. This chain joins TRBV5-3 and TRBJ1-4; D is ambiguous. TRBV5-3 is treated as an ORF (open reading frame) with a function not yet certain. CDR3 length: 14 amino acids. V was shortened by 5 bases and J by 5 bases, with 13 bases between the two germline ends. As DNA, the CDR3 is TGTGCCAGAAGAAAGGGAGAAAGAAATGAAAAACTGTTTTTT. Translation: CARRKGERNEKLFF.